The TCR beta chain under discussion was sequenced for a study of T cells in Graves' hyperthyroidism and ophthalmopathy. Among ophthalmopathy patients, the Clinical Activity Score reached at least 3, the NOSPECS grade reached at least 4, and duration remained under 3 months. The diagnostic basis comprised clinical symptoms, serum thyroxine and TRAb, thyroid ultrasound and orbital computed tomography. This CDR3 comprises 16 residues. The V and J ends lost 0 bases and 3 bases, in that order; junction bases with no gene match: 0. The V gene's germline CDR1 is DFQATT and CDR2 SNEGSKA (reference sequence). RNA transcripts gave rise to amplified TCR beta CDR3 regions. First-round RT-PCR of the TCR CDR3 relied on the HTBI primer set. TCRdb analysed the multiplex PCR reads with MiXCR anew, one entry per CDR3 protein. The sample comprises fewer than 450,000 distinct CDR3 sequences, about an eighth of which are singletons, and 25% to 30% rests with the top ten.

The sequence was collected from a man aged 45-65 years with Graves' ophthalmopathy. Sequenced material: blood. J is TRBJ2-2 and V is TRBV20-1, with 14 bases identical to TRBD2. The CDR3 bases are TGCAGTGCTAGAGAGGGACTAGCGGGGGACACCGGGGAGCTGTTTTTT. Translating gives CSAREGLAGDTGELFF.